Listed below are T cell receptor beta chains from one sample, sequenced in a study of blood T cell repertoires in COVID-19. Produced via immunoSEQ multiplex PCR; TCRdb's table is partial and in-frame only. Of around 46,000 clones listed, approximately 80% are singletons. The sequencing sample was made of peripheral blood. These receptors were taken from a man in his 70s with acute or convalescent COVID-19. Each CDR3 is given with its conserved first and last residue. D genes are given only for firm matches. The listing skips clone size in some rows; elsewhere it reads once, few, many or a size class.

j_call | d_call | clone_size | v_call | cdr3_nt | cdr3_aa
TRBJ2-1 | - | - | TRBV7-9 | TGTGCCAGCAGCTCCCCCCCGGGGAGCTCCTACAATGAGCAGTTCTTC | CASSSPPGSSYNEQFF
TRBJ1-3 | TRBD1 | - | TRBV5-4 | TGTGCCAGCAGCTTGGCTGGGACAGCTGGAAACACCATATATTTT | CASSLAGTAGNTIYF
TRBJ1-5 | - | few | TRBV5-8 | TGTGCCAGCACCCCGCGGGTTCGGGGTCAGCCCCAGCATTTT | CASTPRVRGQPQHF
TRBJ2-7 | - | - | TRBV7-2 | TGTGCCAGCAGCTTAGGAGGTGGCTCCTACGAGCAGTACTTC | CASSLGGGSYEQYF
TRBJ1-1 | - | - | TRBV18 | TGTGCCAGCTCACCACAGAGGAACACTGAAGCTTTCTTT | CASSPQRNTEAFF
TRBJ2-7 | TRBD2 | - | TRBV27 | TGTGCCAGCAGTTTCTCGGATTGGTACGCGGGAGGCCGGGTCGAGCAGTACTTC | CASSFSDWYAGGRVEQYF
TRBJ1-1 | - | - | TRBV7-2 | TGTGCCAGCAGCATAGTAAGGTTGAGGGTGAACACTGAAGCTTTCTTT | CASSIVRLRVNTEAFF
TRBJ1-3 | - | - | TRBV7-6 | TGTGCCAGCAGCCCAGAATTGACAGTTCGCTCTGGAAACACCATATATTTT | CASSPELTVRSGNTIYF
TRBJ1-1 | TRBD1 | - | TRBV5-8 | TGTGCCAGCAGCTTGGGGACAGGGTCTGAGAGATACACTGAAGCTTTCTTT | CASSLGTGSERYTEAFF
TRBJ1-6 | TRBD1 | few | TRBV4-3 | TGCGCCAGCAGCCAAGAAGGACAGGGATTGTTCCCCCTCCACTTT | CASSQEGQGLFPLHF
TRBJ2-3 | - | - | TRBV3-1/TRBV3-2 | TGTGCCAGCAGCCCCTCGGGGGATACGCAGTATTTT | CASSPSGDTQYF
TRBJ2-1 | - | - | TRBV18 | TGTGCCAGCTCACCACCTTCAATGTTGAGCTCCTACAATGAGCAGTTCTTC | CASSPPSMLSSYNEQFF
TRBJ2-2 | - | - | TRBV28 | TGTGCCAGCAGCCGGAACACCGGGGAGCTGTTTTTT | CASSRNTGELFF
TRBJ1-1 | - | - | TRBV6-5 | TGTGCCAGCAGTTACGTATTGGTTGGAGGATTAAGTGAAGCTTTCTTT | CASSYVLVGGLSEAFF
TRBJ2-7 | - | once | TRBV18 | TGTGCCAGCTCACGGGGGGGGCGCGGGGCGCCCTACGAGCAGTACTTC | CASSRGGRGAPYEQYF
TRBJ2-2 | - | - | TRBV7-9 | TGTGCCATAAATTACAAGGGGGAGAACACCGGGGAGCTGTTTTTT | CAINYKGENTGELFF
TRBJ1-5 | - | - | TRBV12-3/TRBV12-4 | TGTGCCAGCAGTCTCTATCCCCAGCATTTT | CASSLYPQHF
TRBJ2-7 | TRBD2 | - | TRBV25-1 | TGTGCCAGCAGTGTAGCGGGAAGCTCCTACGAGCAGTACTTC | CASSVAGSSYEQYF
TRBJ1-5 | - | - | TRBV15 | TGTGCCACCAGCTCAAGGGGATACAGAAATAGCAATCAGCCCCAGCATTTT | CATSSRGYRNSNQPQHF
TRBJ2-1 | TRBD2 | - | TRBV11-3 | TGTGCCAGCAGCCAGAAGACAACTAGCGGGGACGTTAGCAATGAGCAGTTCTTC | CASSQKTTSGDVSNEQFF
TRBJ2-7 | - | - | TRBV11-3 | TGTGCCAGCAGCTTAAGCTTTTCGGGGAGGAACGAGCAGTACTTC | CASSLSFSGRNEQYF
TRBJ1-6 | - | - | TRBV18 | TGTGCCAGCTCACCCGCACAGGGAAATAATTCACCCCTCCACTTT | CASSPAQGNNSPLHF
TRBJ1-1 | TRBD1 | - | TRBV7-2 | TGTGCCAGCAGCTTGACAGGGGGGAGGAACACTGAAGCTTTCTTT | CASSLTGGRNTEAFF
TRBJ2-7 | TRBD2 | - | TRBV6-2/TRBV6-3 | TGTGCCAGCAGCGATCGGGGGGGAAATACCTACGAGCAGTACTTC | CASSDRGGNTYEQYF
TRBJ2-5 | - | - | TRBV7-7 | TGTGCCAGCAGCTCGACAGGCGGGACCCAGTACTTC | CASSSTGGTQYF
TRBJ1-2 | - | - | TRBV5-5 | TGTGCCAGCAGCTTGGAAGGGGAAGGCGGCTACACCTTC | CASSLEGEGGYTF